This TCR beta chain was recorded in a study of brain T cells in children with intractable seizures. The length of the CDR3 is 15 residues. V dropped 4 bases and J dropped 5 bases, with 15 bases sitting between them. Germline V CDR1 and CDR2: ENHRY, SYGVKD. Before surgery, patients took at least one anti-epileptic drug. Method: immunoSEQ multiplex PCR; TCRdb's copy keeps in-frame clones and lacks some. The table has about 64,000 clones, about 96% seen once; the top ten hold more than 0.35%. The sequenced sample was peripheral blood, obtained at surgery. V usage is TRBV10-3 and J usage is TRBJ1-5; perhaps TRBD1 as D (6 bases). The TCR comes from a boy less than two years old with focal cortical dysplasia and intractable seizures. CDR3 protein: CAISGGAGADQPQHF. Written as DNA, the CDR3 is TGTGCCATCAGTGGTGGGGCAGGGGCTGATCAGCCCCAGCATTTT.